This TCR beta chain appears in the sequencing data of a study of human T cells and chemical hapten exposure. Time point: patch test 1, 2 weeks after DPC sensitization. Treatment described: therapeutic diphenylcyclopropenone sensitization with weekly scalp DPC. One entry per CDR3 protein, called by TCRdb with MiXCR from the RACE reads. The data contain about 81,000 distinct CDR3 sequences, around 7% of them seen just once; the ten biggest clones take up approximately 1.5%. This clonotype was seen many times. Germline CDR1 reads SGHVS; CDR2 reads FNYEAQ. The length of the CDR3 is 15 residues. V was clipped by 4 bases and J by 2 bases, with 12 bases between them.

This TCR came from a woman in her twenties or thirties with alopecia areata. Some clones in this sample may be carry-over from other donors' samples. The sequencing here drew on whole blood, taken in connection with sensitization to the hapten diphenylcyclopropenone (DPC). J is TRBJ1-3 and V is TRBV7-6; no firm D call. The CDR3 sequence: CASSSLRGTGNTIYF. The CDR3 region has the DNA TGTGCCAGCAGCTCCCTGAGAGGGACTGGAAACACCATATATTTT.